These 4 T cell receptor beta chains were sequenced from one sample in a study of cytomegalovirus exposure and HLA in healthy donors (dated by TCRdb to 2015 to 2018). The receptor library was made with the immunoSEQ multiplex PCR assay. Entries here come from immuneACCESS through TCRdb and include only in-frame sequences with V and J called. Some clones fail to appear in such tables; in the studies checked, an unresolved V gene covers under half of the shortfall, and the cause of the remainder is unknown. Counted in this sample were roughly 120,000 clones; approximately 91% of them appeared once. Roughly 2.1% of the sample is held by the ten biggest clonotypes. Sequencing was done on a sample of PBMCs. These receptors were obtained from a woman aged 18-29 years in good health and CMV-seronegative.

The chain combines TRBV9 with TRBJ1-5; weak D call: TRBD1 (5 bases). With 0 bases removed from V and 4 bases from J, the gap between germline ends came to 11 bases. This CDR3 is built from 15 residues. The V gene's germline CDR1 is SGDLS and CDR2 YYNGEE. The CDR3 region is CASSVGPQGNQPQHF. In nucleotides, the CDR3 is TGTGCCAGCAGCGTAGGACCCCAGGGTAATCAGCCCCAGCATTTT.

This chain uses TRBV5-6 with TRBJ2-4; 10 bases fit TRBD1. Germline V gene lookup returns CDR1 SGHDT and CDR2 YYEEEE. The CDR3 is 14 residues long. Trimming removed 3 bases from V and 7 bases from J; junction bases left unmatched: 4. DNA for the CDR3: TGTGCCAGCAGCTGGTGGGGACAGGGGAACATTCAGTACTTC. This gives the protein CASSWWGQGNIQYF.

The chain combines TRBV27 with TRBJ2-7; 9 nucleotides agree with TRBD1. The CDR3 extends over 13 amino acids. Germline loops: CDR1 MNHEY, CDR2 SMNVEV (reference sequence). Unmatched junction bases numbered 7, after V lost 8 bases and J lost 5 bases. In DNA, the CDR3 is TGTGCCAGCGCACGGGACAGGGTAGACGAGCAGTACTTC. Its protein is CASARDRVDEQYF.

V and J are TRBV7-9 and TRBJ2-1, with D maybe TRBD1 (6 bases). The V and J ends lost 5 bases and 0 bases respectively, with 11 bases between them. The CDR3 totals 15 residues. Germline CDR1 is SEHNR and CDR2 is FQNEAQ (reference sequence). In nucleotides, the CDR3 is TGTGCCAGCAGCCCTCGGACAGCCTCCTACAATGAGCAGTTCTTC. Protein product: CASSPRTASYNEQFF.